This entry describes one TCR beta chain. Its binding antigen is unknown. No clone much larger than this one lies a single base away; base qualities are absent. This entry belongs to a study of vaccination effects on CD4 cells after COVID-19 (dated by TCRdb to between 2021 and 2024). For the wider study: Post-vaccine samples across the study were collected a median of 72 days after the second dose, with a range of 14 to 241. The study compared SARS-CoV-2 spike-specific CD4+ TCR repertoires before and after mRNA vaccination in COVID-19 convalescent patients and infection-naive vaccine recipients. A total of nine to ten COVID-19 convalescent patients and a handful of SARS-CoV-2-naive healthy vaccine recipients were included in the full study. Cultures from other donors in the study were sequenced with the Oncomine TCR Beta short-read assay on an Illumina iSeq 100.

Libraries were prepared through the immunoSEQ multiplex PCR assay. DNA from the cultured and isolated CD4+ T cells underwent TCR beta CDR3 sequencing. Processing in the source paper ran as follows. Non-productive TCR sequences were removed and reads were trimmed to the CDR3 region, keeping CDR3s of at least 7 amino acids. The MANAFEST web app was used to pick out antigen-specific clonotypes by comparing their expansion in peptide wells with that in reference cultures. To count as positive, a clone had to show expansion at FDR<0.05 compared with the reference and with all other wells, an odds ratio above 5, and a frequency above 0.1% in two replicate wells. A clonotype was called cross-reactive if it was significantly expanded both in SARS-CoV-2 spike wells and in at least one common cold coronavirus spike condition. Using the stringdist R package, CDR3 similarity was measured by Levenshtein distance, and unrooted trees were constructed with ape in R 3.6.1. TCRdb mirrors the immuneACCESS table, restricted to in-frame sequences. Some clones are absent from its copies; in checked studies, under half trace to an unresolved V gene, and the reason for the others is unknown. V and J calls plus clone size are reproduced from that table; the DNA served to infer D and trimming. Here the sample has tens of thousands of clones; around 78% occur a single time. Around 1.2% of the sample is held by the ten biggest clonotypes.

In the ViraFEST assay, PBMC were stimulated with viral peptide pools, and TCR sequencing was then used to find antigen-specific CD4+ T cell clonotypes based on their expansion. After around eleven days of culture, CD4+ T cells were isolated with the EasySep CD4+ T cell isolation kit. Two doses of either the BNT162b2 or the mRNA-1273 mRNA SARS-CoV-2 vaccine were administered to participants. Negative nucleocapsid antibody results before and after vaccination confirmed that the healthy vaccine recipients had no prior SARS-CoV-2 infection. Two million PBMC per well were cultured with 9 to 10 ug/ml peptides in IMDM containing about 5% human AB serum, approximately 9.9 IU/ml IL-2 and gentamicin. On days 3 and 7, half of the culture medium was replaced with fresh IL-2-containing medium. Unless noted otherwise, every peptide stimulation condition was cultured in triplicate wells. PBMC were separated from whole blood using Ficoll-Paque Plus gradient centrifugation and were then either cryopreserved at -140C or used fresh. Overlapping peptide pools spanned the spike proteins of SARS-CoV-2 and the common cold coronaviruses HCoV-NL63, HCoV-OC43 and HCoV-229E. The QIAamp micro DNA kit was used to extract genomic DNA from the cultured CD4+ T cells.

Results and caveats for the whole study, not just this receptor: Only a small number of convalescent patients were included, and no early post-infection timepoints were available, which limited the study. In healthy vaccine recipients, vaccine-induced clones were almost all SARS-CoV-2 mono-reactive, with only 1 of 255 cross-reactive with common cold coronaviruses. At late post-vaccination timepoints, both infection-induced and vaccine-induced clones showed marked clonal contraction, consistent with waning T cell responses.

Trimming removed 4 bases from V and 2 bases from J, leaving 14 bases between the germline ends. The germline V gene provides CDR1 KGHDR and CDR2 SFDVKD. The CDR3, from cysteine to phenylalanine, totals 16 residues. CDR3 DNA only is kept here, 48 bases in frame from base 1. The chain was built from TRBV24-1 and TRBJ1-5, with the D gene not confidently named. This receptor was taken from a human donor who received a COVID-19 vaccine. The source material was CD4+ T cells from PBMCs cultured with HCoV-229E spike peptides, sampled after COVID-19 vaccination. Explained via the paper, the cell subset or site label denotes: HCoV-229E spike overlapping peptide pool stimulation. The DNA sequence is given as TGTGCCACCAGTGAAACCAGACGGGCGGGCAATCAGCCCCAGCATTTT. Its protein product is CATSETRRAGNQPQHF.